A single sample gave rise to the 15 T cell receptor beta chains below, sequenced in a study of blood T cell repertoires in COVID-19. Repertoires were generated with immunoSEQ multiplex PCR, while TCRdb's copy carries only in-frame clones and drops some. Seen here are roughly 200,000 clones, 80% to 85% observed once, and the top ten hold roughly a tenth. The sample consisted of peripheral blood. These receptors came from a woman over 75 with COVID-19, enrolled during active disease.

This clone was detected a few times. The chain carries TRBV6-5 and TRBJ2-7; 10 nucleotides match TRBD1. The V segment lost 6 bases and the J segment 4 bases; nucleotides outside the gene matches: 9. CDR1 and CDR2 from the germline V gene are MNHEY and SVGAGI. The CDR3 is 15 residues long. The CDR3 region is CASRAQTGGLYEQYF. The CDR3 DNA sequence: TGTGCCAGCAGAGCCCAGACAGGGGGCCTATACGAGCAGTACTTC.

J is TRBJ2-3 and V is TRBV10-3, with TRBD1 matching over 11 bases. The ends lost 10 bases at V and 5 bases at J; junction bases unmatched: 5. Germline V gene sequence: CDR1 ENHRY, CDR2 SYGVKD. The CDR3 consists of 13 residues. CDR3 region: CATRTGGVDTQYF. CDR3 in DNA: TGTGCCACTCGGACAGGGGGCGTAGATACGCAGTATTTT.

This chain connects TRBV6-1 to TRBJ1-1; unclear D gene. CDR3 length: 15 amino acids. V was cut by 8 bases and J by 0 bases, with 16 bases left in between. From germline, CDR1 is MNHNS and CDR2 SASEGT. CDR3 region: CASQGKSAMNTEAFF. The CDR3 DNA sequence: TGTGCCAGCCAAGGTAAGAGCGCCATGAACACTGAAGCTTTCTTT.

J is TRBJ2-2 and V is TRBV7-2, with D hard to call. Germline V gene sequence: CDR1 SGHTA, CDR2 FQGNSA. V dropped 0 bases and J dropped 1 base, with 3 bases sitting between them. CDR3 length: 14 amino acids. CDR3 residues: CASSLALNTGELFF. The CDR3 nucleotides read TGTGCCAGCAGCTTAGCCCTGAACACCGGGGAGCTGTTTTTT.

The sample holds a few counts of this clone. Other DNA sequences in the sample encode the same CDR3. The chain joins TRBV19 to TRBJ2-2; unclear D gene. Trimming took off 3 bases at V and 1 base at J, with 6 bases between the two ends. The CDR3 is 14 amino acids. CDR1 is LNHDA, CDR2 SQIVND, per germline (reference sequence). This CDR3 is CASSIGRNTGELFF. The CDR3 bases are TGTGCCAGTAGTATTGGGCGGAACACCGGGGAGCTGTTTTTT.

The genes are TRBV6-5 and TRBJ1-1, with D maybe TRBD1 (5 bases). V gave up 4 bases and J gave up 3 bases, with 9 bases separating them. The CDR3 has 13 amino acids. Germline CDR1 MNHEY, CDR2 SVGAGI. The CDR3 loop is CASSFGGYTEAFF. CDR3 sequence (DNA): TGTGCCAGCAGTTTTGGGGGGTACACTGAAGCTTTCTTT.

This clone was detected a few times. The chain carries TRBV24-1 and TRBJ2-1, with D hard to call. The CDR3 spans 11 residues. From germline, CDR1 is KGHDR and CDR2 SFDVKD. The ends were cut back, 8 bases at V and 4 bases at J, with 5 bases in the middle. CDR3 DNA sequence: TGTGCCACCAAACTATACAATGAGCAGTTCTTC. Translated: CATKLYNEQFF.

V and J are TRBV5-5 and TRBJ2-7, with 7 bases identical to TRBD2. The CDR3 has 15 amino acids. Germline CDR1 is SGHKS and CDR2 is YYEKEE (reference sequence). V lost 0 bases to trimming and J lost 3 bases; unmatched junction nucleotides: 6. The CDR3 is CASSLAVGGSYEQYV. In nucleotides, the CDR3 is TGTGCCAGCAGCTTGGCCGTGGGGGGGAGCTACGAGCAGTACGTC.

The rearrangement uses TRBV5-1 and TRBJ1-2; 9 nucleotides match TRBD1. CDR3 size: 14 residues. Unmatched junction bases numbered 3, after V lost 2 bases and J lost 4 bases. Looked up from germline, CDR1 is SGHRS and CDR2 is YFSETQ. The CDR3 protein is CASSFTGGTYGYTF. The CDR3 coding sequence is TGCGCCAGCAGCTTTACAGGGGGCACCTATGGCTACACCTTC.

This clone came up once. The rearrangement links TRBV18 to TRBJ1-6; 7 bases agree with TRBD1. The CDR3 contains 14 residues. With 1 base clipped from V and 10 bases from J, the junction kept 4 bases outside the gene matches. Germline V gene data show CDR1 as KGHSH and CDR2 as LQKENI. CDR3 loop: CASSPLTGESPLHF. In DNA, the CDR3 is TGTGCCAGCTCACCACTAACAGGGGAATCACCCCTCCACTTT.

The rearrangement links TRBV6-5 to TRBJ1-4, with TRBD1 matching 12 bases. The V and J ends lost 6 bases and 8 bases, in that order; junction bases with no gene match: 7. The CDR3 consists of 15 residues. Germline lookup yields CDR1 MNHEY and CDR2 SVGAGI. The CDR3 bases are TGTGCCAGCAGGAATACCGGGACAGGGGGCGAAAAACTGTTTTTT. It yields the protein CASRNTGTGGEKLFF.

The V gene is TRBV5-6, the J gene TRBJ1-1; 7 nucleotides agree with TRBD1. Germline-derived CDR1 and CDR2 are SGHDT and YYEEEE. After removal of 3 bases from V and 0 bases from J, the junction contained 14 bases not matched to a gene. The CDR3 is made up of 18 amino acids. The CDR3 loop is CASSSLAGGHPLNTEAFF. The CDR3 DNA reads as TGTGCCAGCAGCTCCCTGGCAGGGGGGCATCCCCTGAACACTGAAGCTTTCTTT.

The chain is built from TRBV19 and TRBJ1-5, with D tentatively TRBD1 (6 bases). Between the trimmed V and J ends, which lost 7 bases and 5 bases, there was a span of 18 bases. CDR1 is LNHDA and CDR2 is SQIVND in the germline V gene (reference sequence). The CDR3 loop spans 15 amino acids. The CDR3 spells CASTSWGQTDQPQHF. The CDR3 bases are TGTGCCAGTACCTCCTGGGGGCAGACAGATCAGCCCCAGCATTTT. Full variable domain (remainder filled in from reference TRBV19 and TRBJ1-5): DGGITQSPKYLFRKEGQNVTLSCEQNLNHDAMYWYRQDPGQGLRLIYYSQIVNDFQKGDIAEGYSVSREKKESFPLTVTSAQKNPTAFYLCASTSWGQTDQPQHFGDGTRLSIL.

The chain uses TRBV27 and TRBJ2-5; 9 bases fit TRBD1. The CDR3 loop spans 14 amino acids. The V and J ends lost 4 bases and 2 bases, in that order; junction bases with no gene match: 2. The germline CDR1 and CDR2 sequences are MNHEY and SMNVEV (reference sequence). DNA for the CDR3: TGTGCCAGCAGTTCAGGGACAGGGCAAGAGACCCAGTACTTC. It codes for CASSSGTGQETQYF.

This sequence joins TRBV18 and TRBJ2-2, with a tentative D call TRBD1 (6 bases). The V end was cut by 1 base, the J end by 5 bases, with 11 bases between. The CDR3 runs to 15 residues. Germline V gives CDR1 KGHSH, CDR2 LQKENI. The CDR3 protein is CASSPQPQGTGELFF. The CDR3 region has the DNA TGTGCCAGCTCACCACAGCCTCAGGGGACCGGGGAGCTGTTTTTT.